The rows below give T cell receptor beta chains drawn from one sample of a study of shared clonotypes between healthy human individuals. Clones were sequenced by immunoSEQ multiplex PCR, and TCRdb holds only the in-frame ones, with some missing. The sample carries roughly 1,600,000 clones, approximately 98.5% recorded once. The sample comprised naive CD4+ T cells sorted from blood. Every receptor here comes from a man aged 25-45 years in good health. Both conserved end residues are part of each CDR3. The D gene is left open where the match is weak. Clone size, where shown, is once, few, many, or a class for clones that have expanded.

clone_size: .
v_call: TRBV19
d_call: .
j_call: TRBJ2-7
cdr3_aa: CASSVQWTTVYEQYF
cdr3_nt: TGTGCCAGTAGTGTCCAGTGGACAACAGTCTACGAGCAGTACTTC

clone_size: .
v_call: TRBV7-9
d_call: TRBD2
j_call: TRBJ2-1
cdr3_aa: CASSKGLAGGNEQFF
cdr3_nt: TGTGCCAGCAGCAAGGGACTAGCGGGAGGCAATGAGCAGTTCTTC

clone_size: few
v_call: TRBV2
d_call: .
j_call: TRBJ1-5
cdr3_aa: CASSEDTSNQPQHF
cdr3_nt: TGTGCCAGCAGTGAGGACACTAGCAATCAGCCCCAGCATTTT

clone_size: .
v_call: TRBV10-1
d_call: .
j_call: TRBJ2-1
cdr3_aa: CASSRGGYNEQFF
cdr3_nt: TGCGCCAGCAGTAGGGGCGGTTACAATGAGCAGTTCTTC

clone_size: .
v_call: TRBV2
d_call: .
j_call: TRBJ2-7
cdr3_aa: CASTLSPGGAYEQYF
cdr3_nt: TGTGCCAGCACCCTGTCACCCGGGGGTGCCTACGAGCAGTACTTC

clone_size: .
v_call: TRBV5-6
d_call: .
j_call: TRBJ2-7
cdr3_aa: CASSHRSGEQYF
cdr3_nt: TGTGCCAGCAGCCACAGGTCTGGCGAGCAGTACTTC

clone_size: .
v_call: TRBV29-1
d_call: .
j_call: TRBJ2-6
cdr3_aa: CSAWTESSGANVLTF
cdr3_nt: TGCAGCGCCTGGACAGAGAGCTCTGGGGCCAACGTCCTGACTTTC

clone_size: .
v_call: TRBV7-3
d_call: TRBD2
j_call: TRBJ2-1
cdr3_aa: CASSARLAGQTGQFF
cdr3_nt: TGTGCCAGCAGCGCCCGGCTAGCGGGACAAACTGGGCAGTTCTTC

clone_size: once
v_call: TRBV27
d_call: .
j_call: TRBJ2-1
cdr3_aa: CASSAGKYNEQFF
cdr3_nt: TGTGCCAGCAGCGCGGGAAAATACAATGAGCAGTTCTTC

clone_size: once
v_call: TRBV6-5
d_call: .
j_call: TRBJ2-7
cdr3_aa: CASRGSRWQYF
cdr3_nt: TGTGCCAGCAGGGGCAGCCGCTGGCAGTACTTC

clone_size: .
v_call: TRBV2
d_call: TRBD1
j_call: TRBJ2-3
cdr3_aa: CASRSGTGLPDTQYF
cdr3_nt: TGTGCCAGCAGGTCCGGGACAGGGTTGCCAGATACGCAGTATTTT

clone_size: .
v_call: TRBV5-1
d_call: TRBD1
j_call: TRBJ2-3
cdr3_aa: CASSLPQGWTDTQYF
cdr3_nt: TGCGCCAGCAGCCTACCACAGGGGTGGACAGATACGCAGTATTTT

clone_size: .
v_call: TRBV11-2
d_call: .
j_call: TRBJ2-2
cdr3_aa: CASSLEGTNTGELFF
cdr3_nt: TGTGCCAGCAGCTTAGAGGGGACGAACACCGGGGAGCTGTTTTTT

clone_size: .
v_call: TRBV9
d_call: .
j_call: TRBJ1-1
cdr3_aa: CASSPDLVSEAFF
cdr3_nt: TGTGCCAGCAGCCCAGACCTGGTTAGTGAAGCTTTCTTT

clone_size: .
v_call: TRBV28
d_call: .
j_call: TRBJ1-3
cdr3_aa: CASAGPGNTIYF
cdr3_nt: TGTGCCAGCGCAGGTCCCGGAAACACCATATATTTT

clone_size: .
v_call: TRBV5-1
d_call: TRBD1
j_call: TRBJ1-1
cdr3_aa: CASSLEGTGLTEAFF
cdr3_nt: TGCGCCAGCAGCTTAGAAGGGACAGGTTTGACTGAAGCTTTCTTT

clone_size: .
v_call: TRBV29-1
d_call: .
j_call: TRBJ2-5
cdr3_aa: CSLSLGETQYF
cdr3_nt: TGCAGCCTCTCCTTGGGGGAGACCCAGTACTTC

clone_size: .
v_call: TRBV10-3
d_call: .
j_call: TRBJ2-1
cdr3_aa: CAISEFGLNEQFF
cdr3_nt: TGTGCCATCAGTGAGTTCGGGTTAAATGAGCAGTTCTTC

clone_size: .
v_call: TRBV19
d_call: .
j_call: TRBJ1-2
cdr3_aa: CASSLFGISGYTF
cdr3_nt: TGTGCCAGTAGTCTTTTCGGGATCTCTGGCTACACCTTC

clone_size: .
v_call: TRBV6-6
d_call: .
j_call: TRBJ2-7
cdr3_aa: CATKDLSSYEQYF
cdr3_nt: TGTGCCACCAAAGACCTTAGCTCCTACGAGCAGTACTTC

clone_size: .
v_call: TRBV28
d_call: .
j_call: TRBJ2-1
cdr3_aa: CASSSLVYNEQFF
cdr3_nt: TGTGCCAGCAGTTCCTTAGTCTACAATGAGCAGTTCTTC

clone_size: .
v_call: TRBV28
d_call: .
j_call: TRBJ1-3
cdr3_aa: CASRKHGTYPSGNTIYF
cdr3_nt: TGTGCCAGCAGAAAACATGGGACGTACCCCTCTGGAAACACCATATATTTT

clone_size: .
v_call: TRBV28
d_call: .
j_call: TRBJ1-4
cdr3_aa: CATQNSTNEKLFF
cdr3_nt: TGTGCCACCCAGAACTCAACTAATGAAAAACTGTTTTTT

clone_size: .
v_call: TRBV12-5
d_call: .
j_call: TRBJ2-2
cdr3_aa: CASGFGTGELFF
cdr3_nt: TGTGCTAGTGGTTTCGGGACCGGGGAGCTGTTTTTT

clone_size: .
v_call: TRBV19
d_call: .
j_call: TRBJ2-7
cdr3_aa: CASSLLPGPKGEQYF
cdr3_nt: TGTGCCAGTAGTCTACTACCGGGACCCAAGGGCGAGCAGTACTTC

clone_size: .
v_call: TRBV5-1
d_call: .
j_call: TRBJ2-7
cdr3_aa: CASTPPASYEQYF
cdr3_nt: TGCGCCAGCACCCCCCCGGCAAGCTACGAGCAGTACTTC

clone_size: .
v_call: TRBV7-6
d_call: .
j_call: TRBJ2-3
cdr3_aa: CASSLLVPNQYTDTQYF
cdr3_nt: TGTGCCAGCAGCTTATTAGTGCCTAACCAGTACACAGATACGCAGTATTTT

clone_size: .
v_call: TRBV6-4
d_call: .
j_call: TRBJ2-3
cdr3_aa: CASSDTGATDTQYF
cdr3_nt: TGTGCCAGCAGTGACACAGGTGCCACAGATACGCAGTATTTT

clone_size: .
v_call: TRBV9
d_call: .
j_call: TRBJ1-2
cdr3_aa: CASSVSGTYGYTF
cdr3_nt: TGTGCCAGCAGCGTTTCCGGGACCTATGGCTACACCTTC

clone_size: .
v_call: TRBV2
d_call: .
j_call: TRBJ2-5
cdr3_aa: CASSEDSLTGGTQYF
cdr3_nt: TGTGCCAGCAGTGAAGATTCCCTTACCGGGGGGACCCAGTACTTC

clone_size: once
v_call: TRBV5-1
d_call: .
j_call: TRBJ2-5
cdr3_aa: CASSFGVRGGQETQYF
cdr3_nt: TGCGCCAGCAGTTTTGGCGTCAGGGGAGGCCAAGAGACCCAGTACTTC

clone_size: .
v_call: TRBV7-9
d_call: .
j_call: TRBJ2-5
cdr3_aa: CASSPRLETQYF
cdr3_nt: TGTGCCAGCAGCCCGAGATTGGAGACCCAGTACTTC

clone_size: .
v_call: TRBV4-3
d_call: .
j_call: TRBJ2-7
cdr3_aa: CASSQVVGTGAAAVYF
cdr3_nt: .

clone_size: .
v_call: TRBV4-1
d_call: .
j_call: TRBJ2-7
cdr3_aa: CASSQEGWASYEQYF
cdr3_nt: TGCGCCAGCAGCCAAGAGGGCTGGGCCTCCTACGAGCAGTACTTC

clone_size: .
v_call: TRBV14
d_call: TRBD1
j_call: TRBJ2-7
cdr3_aa: CASSEEGGTGQSYEQYF
cdr3_nt: TGTGCCAGCAGCGAAGAAGGGGGGACAGGGCAATCCTACGAGCAGTACTTC

clone_size: .
v_call: TRBV28
d_call: TRBD1
j_call: TRBJ1-1
cdr3_aa: CASSQSTTGHPEAFF
cdr3_nt: TGTGCCAGCAGTCAATCCACGACAGGGCATCCTGAAGCTTTCTTT

clone_size: .
v_call: TRBV7-9
d_call: TRBD2
j_call: TRBJ2-3
cdr3_aa: CASSSLLAENTDTQYF
cdr3_nt: TGTGCCAGCAGCTCCCTACTAGCGGAGAACACAGATACGCAGTATTTT

clone_size: .
v_call: TRBV4-1
d_call: .
j_call: TRBJ1-3
cdr3_aa: CASSPKSGNTIYF
cdr3_nt: TGCGCCAGCAGCCCCAAGAGCGGAAACACCATATATTTT

clone_size: .
v_call: TRBV5-1
d_call: .
j_call: TRBJ2-2
cdr3_aa: CASSLGHRTGELFF
cdr3_nt: TGCGCCAGCAGCTTGGGACACCGAACCGGGGAGCTGTTTTTT

clone_size: .
v_call: TRBV11-1
d_call: .
j_call: TRBJ1-5
cdr3_aa: CASSSAPGEPQHF
cdr3_nt: TGTGCCAGCAGCTCCGCCCCAGGGGAGCCCCAGCATTTT

clone_size: .
v_call: TRBV11-2
d_call: .
j_call: TRBJ2-7
cdr3_aa: CASSLVGQSSYEQYF
cdr3_nt: TGTGCCAGCAGCTTAGTAGGGCAGAGCTCCTACGAGCAGTACTTC

clone_size: .
v_call: TRBV7-7
d_call: .
j_call: TRBJ2-5
cdr3_aa: CASSLGVGETQYF
cdr3_nt: TGTGCCAGCAGCTTAGGGGTCGGAGAGACCCAGTACTTC

clone_size: .
v_call: TRBV21-1
d_call: .
j_call: TRBJ2-4
cdr3_aa: CASSSPVSRPSGLAKNIQYF
cdr3_nt: TGTGCCAGCAGCTCACCCGTAAGCCGCCCATCCGGCCTAGCCAAAAACATTCAGTACTTC

clone_size: .
v_call: TRBV28
d_call: TRBD1
j_call: TRBJ2-6
cdr3_aa: CASSLRQGFSGANVLTF
cdr3_nt: TGTGCCAGCAGTCTGCGACAGGGCTTCTCTGGGGCCAACGTCCTGACTTTC

clone_size: .
v_call: TRBV19
d_call: .
j_call: TRBJ1-5
cdr3_aa: CASAQDLTSNQPQHF
cdr3_nt: TGTGCCAGTGCACAGGACCTGACTAGCAATCAGCCCCAGCATTTT

clone_size: .
v_call: TRBV18
d_call: TRBD1
j_call: TRBJ2-7
cdr3_aa: CASSPREGQPSYEQYF
cdr3_nt: TGTGCCAGCTCACCACGAGAGGGACAGCCCTCCTACGAGCAGTACTTC

clone_size: .
v_call: TRBV7-8
d_call: TRBD2
j_call: TRBJ2-1
cdr3_aa: CASSVAGVRGYNEQFF
cdr3_nt: TGTGCCAGCAGCGTAGCGGGAGTAAGAGGCTACAATGAGCAGTTCTTC

clone_size: .
v_call: TRBV5-5
d_call: .
j_call: TRBJ2-7
cdr3_aa: CASSFQGLLSVSYEQYF
cdr3_nt: TGTGCCAGCAGCTTTCAGGGTCTGCTTAGCGTATCCTACGAGCAGTACTTC

clone_size: .
v_call: TRBV4-1
d_call: .
j_call: TRBJ2-6
cdr3_aa: CASSLQGTGANVLTF
cdr3_nt: TGCGCCAGCAGCCTACAGGGTACTGGGGCCAACGTCCTGACTTTC

clone_size: .
v_call: TRBV7-8
d_call: .
j_call: TRBJ1-5
cdr3_aa: CASSLGPRRSNQPQHF
cdr3_nt: TGTGCCAGCAGCTTAGGGCCTAGGAGAAGCAATCAGCCCCAGCATTTT

clone_size: .
v_call: TRBV5-1
d_call: TRBD2
j_call: TRBJ2-5
cdr3_aa: CASTRGGAGALETQYF
cdr3_nt: TGCGCCAGCACTCGCGGGGGAGCGGGAGCTTTGGAGACCCAGTACTTC

clone_size: .
v_call: TRBV27
d_call: TRBD2
j_call: TRBJ2-2
cdr3_aa: CASRKLPQRDATGELFF
cdr3_nt: TGTGCCAGCAGAAAACTGCCCCAGCGGGACGCCACCGGGGAGCTGTTTTTT

clone_size: .
v_call: TRBV10-3
d_call: .
j_call: TRBJ2-1
cdr3_aa: CAIRRGSYNEQFF
cdr3_nt: TGTGCCATCAGGCGCGGGTCCTACAATGAGCAGTTCTTC

clone_size: .
v_call: TRBV7-3
d_call: .
j_call: TRBJ2-5
cdr3_aa: CASSRPGVHETQYF
cdr3_nt: TGTGCCAGCAGCCGACCCGGGGTCCACGAGACCCAGTACTTC

clone_size: .
v_call: TRBV14
d_call: .
j_call: TRBJ2-5
cdr3_aa: CASSPSGGGETQYF
cdr3_nt: TGTGCCAGCAGCCCCTCCGGGGGAGGAGAGACCCAGTACTTC

clone_size: .
v_call: TRBV2
d_call: TRBD1
j_call: TRBJ2-7
cdr3_aa: CASGTGGVYEQYF
cdr3_nt: TGTGCCAGCGGGACAGGGGGCGTTTACGAGCAGTACTTC

clone_size: .
v_call: TRBV18
d_call: .
j_call: TRBJ1-5
cdr3_aa: CASSLGQFPNQPQHF
cdr3_nt: TGTGCCAGCTCACTCGGACAGTTTCCCAATCAGCCCCAGCATTTT

clone_size: .
v_call: TRBV27
d_call: TRBD1
j_call: TRBJ1-2
cdr3_aa: CASSLRQGLIYGYTF
cdr3_nt: TGTGCCAGCAGTTTACGACAGGGCCTAATCTATGGCTACACCTTC

clone_size: .
v_call: TRBV18
d_call: TRBD2
j_call: TRBJ2-3
cdr3_aa: CASSPPGLASTDTQYF
cdr3_nt: TGTGCCAGCTCACCACCGGGACTAGCGAGCACAGATACGCAGTATTTT